Described below is a single TCR beta chain sequence and its context. Assay: immunoSEQ multiplex PCR; the TCRdb copy retains only in-frame clones and omits some. The table has some 230,000 clones, just under 85% seen once. CDR3 size: 17 residues. Germline V gives CDR1 MNHNY, CDR2 SVGAGI (reference sequence). V was trimmed by 5 bases and J by 0 bases, leaving 17 bases between them. The record originates from a study of blood T cell repertoires in COVID-19. The chain links TRBV6-6 to TRBJ1-3; D remains unclear. This clonotype originated in a man aged 35 to 55 who had recovered from COVID-19. The sequencing sample was made of PBMCs or T cells enriched from blood (not recorded which). CDR3 nucleotides: TGTGCCAGCAGTCATCAATATGGAGAACTCTCTGGAAACACCATATATTTT. Its translation: CASSHQYGELSGNTIYF.